One T cell receptor (beta chain) is described in this entry. Its antigen is unidentified. CDR3 length: 16 residues. Germline CDR1 is SGHRS and CDR2 is YFSETQ. V trimming: 3 bases; J trimming: 0 bases; junction bases outside the gene matches: 5. This entry is derived from a study of T cells in localized non-small cell lung cancer. General study points: Appearing in adjacent lung were a median roughly 60 of the top 100 tumor clones.

Using immunoSEQ multiplex PCR, the repertoire was profiled, and TCRdb retains in-frame clones only, with some absent. This sample has approximately 41,000 clones, with around nine tenths found just once. J is TRBJ2-3 and V is TRBV5-1; TRBD2 matches at 9 bases. Sequenced material: peripheral blood, taken before any cancer treatment. The source is a female donor over 55 with stage I squamous cell lung carcinoma. CDR3 amino acids: CASSSQREVSTDTQYF. Here the CDR3 DNA reads TGCGCCAGCAGCTCCCAGCGGGAGGTTAGCACAGATACGCAGTATTTT.